Presented here are 11 T cell receptor beta chains from one specimen sequenced in a study of identical twins. TCRdb re-called the 5' RACE reads through MiXCR, storing one row per CDR3 protein. The table lists about 280,000 distinct CDR3 sequences, around 8.8% of them singletons, with approximately 2% in the top ten. The sample was also reused in another study, on yellow fever vaccine responses in identical twins.

The sequencing input was memory (CD45RO+) T cells sorted from blood. Receptors originate from a woman under 30 in good health.

This clonotype showed up just a few times. This rearrangement joins TRBV2 to TRBJ1-4, with unresolved D. The V end was cut by 5 bases, the J end by 0 bases, with 10 bases between. Germline CDR1 SNHLY, CDR2 FYNNEI. This CDR3 is 15 amino acids long. In nucleotides, the CDR3 is TGTGCCAGCAGTTCCGGGCCTGCAACTAATGAAAAACTGTTTTTT. It translates to CASSSGPATNEKLFF.

This clonotype was recorded many times. V and J are TRBV12-3 or TRBV12-4 and TRBJ1-1, with unresolved D. V dropped 3 bases and J dropped 0 bases, with 11 bases sitting between them. The CDR3 spans 15 residues. The CDR3 here is CASSFWTLMNTEAFF. The DNA of the CDR3 is TGTGCCAGCAGTTTCTGGACTTTAATGAACACTGAAGCTTTCTTT.

This clonotype has ten or more counts. The CDR3 loop is CASSQRTSGDTDTQYF. The CDR3 DNA reads as TGTGCCAGCAGCCAAAGGACTAGCGGGGACACAGATACGCAGTATTTT. V and J are TRBV11-2 and TRBJ2-3, with TRBD2 matching 12 bases. The ends lost 5 bases at V and 2 bases at J; junction bases unmatched: 5. This CDR3 comprises 16 residues. The V gene's germline CDR1 is SGHAT and CDR2 FQNNGV.

This clonotype was picked up many times. The V and J genes are TRBV12-3 or TRBV12-4 and TRBJ2-7, with D perhaps being TRBD1 or TRBD2 (5 bases each). The CDR3 loop spans 12 amino acids. V lost 3 bases and J lost 7, with 10 bases in between. The CDR3 spells CASSLGPGEQYF. The CDR3 region has the DNA TGTGCCAGCAGTTTGGGACCGGGTGAGCAGTACTTC.

The chain has TRBV20-1 and TRBJ2-2; D gene uncertain. Germline CDR1 and CDR2: DFQATT and SNEGSKA (reference sequence). V shed 0 bases and J shed 4 bases, with 9 bases lying between them. The CDR3 covers 14 residues. The CDR3 DNA follows: TGCAGTGCTAGAGATATAAGGGCCACCGGGGAGCTGTTTTTT. Residues: CSARDIRATGELFF.

The chain joins TRBV7-3 to TRBJ2-3; 7 positions match TRBD2. CDR3 length equals 16 residues. Trimming at V came to 5 bases and at J to 2 bases, leaving 10 bases not matched to a gene. Per germline, CDR1 SGHTA and CDR2 FQGTGA. In DNA form, the CDR3 reads TGTGCCAGCAGCCCCCATGGGGGACTAAACACAGATACGCAGTATTTT. This gives the protein CASSPHGGLNTDTQYF. The whole variable domain, filled in from reference TRBV7-3 and TRBJ2-3, reads GAGVSQTPSNKVTEKGKYVELRCDPISGHTALYWYRQSLGQGPEFLIYFQGTGAADDSGLPNDRFFAVRPEGSVSTLKIQRTERGDSAVYLCASSPHGGLNTDTQYFGPGTRLTVL.

The chain has TRBV20-1 and TRBJ2-1; D call uncertain. V was cut by 4 bases and J by 0 bases, with 7 bases left in between. Germline CDR1 reads DFQATT; CDR2 reads SNEGSKA (reference sequence). The CDR3 is 13 amino acids. CDR3 in amino acids: CSAMSSSYNEQFF. CDR3 nucleotide sequence: TGCAGTGCTATGTCCAGCTCCTACAATGAGCAGTTCTTC.

This clonotype showed up many times. CDR3 residues: CASSSSRTAYNEQFF. For the CDR3, the DNA is TGTGCCAGCAGTTCGTCCAGGACGGCCTACAATGAGCAGTTCTTC. J is TRBJ2-1 and V is TRBV27, with no clear D. This CDR3 has 15 residues. With 4 bases removed from V and 2 bases from J, the gap between germline ends came to 12 bases. Germline V CDR1 and CDR2: MNHEY, SMNVEV (reference sequence).

This clonotype was recorded many times. This CDR3 is CSARSGSLDGSEQFF. The CDR3 DNA reads TGCAGTGCTAGATCCGGGAGCTTAGACGGCAGTGAGCAGTTCTTC. V and J are TRBV20-1 and TRBJ2-1; the D gene is possibly TRBD2 (6 bases). CDR3 length: 15 amino acids. The germline CDR1 and CDR2 sequences are DFQATT and SNEGSKA (reference sequence). V lost 2 bases, J lost 9 bases, and 20 bases lay in between.

In its sample, this clonotype was seen many times. V is TRBV15 and J is TRBJ2-5; D is possibly TRBD1 or TRBD2 (5 bases each). Germline loops: CDR1 LNHNV, CDR2 YYDKDF (reference sequence). The CDR3 runs to 19 residues. V lost 3 bases to trimming and J lost 0 bases, with 23 bases between them. The CDR3 bases are TGTGCCACCAGCAGGGGGGAAGAAGCTGTACGACCTTACCAAGAGACCCAGTACTTC. This encodes CATSRGEEAVRPYQETQYF.

At least ten counts were recorded for this clonotype. The chain is built from TRBV5-1 and TRBJ2-5, with D hard to call. The V end lost 4 bases, the J end lost 5 bases, and 12 bases lay between the germline ends. Germline lookup yields CDR1 SGHRS and CDR2 YFSETQ. The CDR3 has 13 residues. The CDR3 DNA is TGCGCCAGCAGCCCAGGACCGCGTGAGACCCAGTACTTC. Its protein is CASSPGPRETQYF.